These T cell receptor beta chains were read from a single sample in a study of Graves' ophthalmopathy and Graves' hyperthyroidism. TCRdb called the multiplex PCR reads again in MiXCR, with one record for every CDR3 protein. This sample has 620,000 or so distinct CDR3 sequences, with about 24% found just once. Sequencing was done on a sample of peripheral blood. All receptors derive from a woman aged 18-35 years with stable Graves' hyperthyroidism. Some clones in this sample may be carry-over from other donors' samples. The CDR3 runs from the conserved cysteine through the conserved F or W. The D gene is left open where the match is weak. Not all rows give a size; the values are once, few, many and, for expanded clones, a class.

many . TRBJ1-1 TRBV28 11 TGTGCCAGCAGCTTCAGGGCGGCAGCTTTCTTT CASSFRAAAFF
few . TRBJ1-2 TRBV6-5 14 TGTGCCAGCAGTTACTCGACACAGCACTATGGCTACACCTTC CASSYSTQHYGYTF
. . TRBJ2-3 TRBV12-3/TRBV12-4 14 TGTGCCAGCAGTTTGTCCGGGGTCACAGATACGCAGTATTTT CASSLSGVTDTQYF
many . TRBJ2-7 TRBV5-1 15 TGCGCCAGCAGCTTGGAGGAGTACTTAACCTACGAGCAGTACTTC CASSLEEYLTYEQYF
. . TRBJ2-2 TRBV30 12 TGTGCCTGGAGTATAAACACCGGGGAGCTGTTTTTT CAWSINTGELFF
many . TRBJ1-6 TRBV5-1 13 TGCGCCAGCAGCTTGGACACCGAGGTACCCCTCCACTTT CASSLDTEVPLHF
many . TRBJ2-7 TRBV2 15 TGTGCCAGCAGTGCTAACTCCGAGGCCTCCTACGAGCAGTACTTC CASSANSEASYEQYF
. TRBD2 TRBJ2-5 TRBV24-1 15 TGTGCCACCAGTGATCAGCGGGGGGCAGGGGAGACCCAGTACTTC CATSDQRGAGETQYF
. . TRBJ2-5 TRBV7-9 14 TGTGCCAGCAGCTTCGGTAGGGCCCCAGAGACCCAGTACTTC CASSFGRAPETQYF
many . TRBJ2-7 TRBV7-2 15 TGTGCCAGCAGCTTCGAGGTTGGCGGGACCTACGAGCAGTACTTC CASSFEVGGTYEQYF
. TRBD1 TRBJ1-2 TRBV5-1 15 TGCGCCAGCAGCTTGGCCGAGACAGGGGGCGCGGGCTACACCTTC CASSLAETGGAGYTF
many TRBD1 TRBJ1-5 TRBV12-3/TRBV12-4 15 TGTGCCAGCAGTCCGAGAGAACTAACAGGGGAGCCCCAGCATTTT CASSPRELTGEPQHF
many . TRBJ1-1 TRBV28 13 TGTGCCAGCGAACCTACAAACAGCGCTGAAGCTTTCTTT CASEPTNSAEAFF
few . TRBJ2-7 TRBV6-2/TRBV6-3 15 TGTGCCAGCACTACAACGAGCGGGCTCTCCTACGAGCAGTACTTC CASTTTSGLSYEQYF
. . TRBJ1-2 TRBV30 12 TGTGCCTGGAGTGTCCCCCCTTTTGGCTACACCTTC CAWSVPPFGYTF
many TRBD1 TRBJ1-5 TRBV10-3 16 TGTGCCACCAGGGACAGGGGGCGCGGTGGCAATCAGCCCCAGCATTTT CATRDRGRGGNQPQHF
many TRBD1 TRBJ1-5 TRBV6-1 14 TGTGCCAGCACCCCGGACAGGGGGAAACAGCCCCAGCATTTT CASTPDRGKQPQHF
. . TRBJ2-7 TRBV7-8 14 TGTGCCAGCAGCTTAGAGTACGGGCACTACGAGCAGTACTTC CASSLEYGHYEQYF
many TRBD2 TRBJ2-5 TRBV12-3/TRBV12-4 15 TGTGCCAGCAGTTTCCCCACTAGCGGTCAAGAGACCCAGTACTTC CASSFPTSGQETQYF
few . TRBJ1-2 TRBV6-5 13 TGTGCCAGCAGTTATCTGCAGGGCTATGGCTACACCTTC CASSYLQGYGYTF
many . TRBJ2-7 TRBV28 15 TGTGCCAGCACTCCTCCGGACATTCGCTCCTACGAGCAGTACTTC CASTPPDIRSYEQYF
many . TRBJ1-1 TRBV15 15 TGTGCCACCAGCAGAGCCGCCGGGGGGAACACTGAAGCTTTCTTT CATSRAAGGNTEAFF
many TRBD1 TRBJ2-7 TRBV29-1 12 TGCAGCGCCTGGGACAGTAACTACGAGCAGTACTTC CSAWDSNYEQYF
many . TRBJ1-5 TRBV19 14 TGTGCCAGTAGTATTTCAGCTTACAATCAGCCCCAGCATTTT CASSISAYNQPQHF
. TRBD1 TRBJ1-2 TRBV20-1 13 TGCAGTGCTATCGGACAGGGAAGGTCTGGCTACACCTTC CSAIGQGRSGYTF
many TRBD1 TRBJ1-2 TRBV10-3 18 TGTGCCATCAGTGAATTGTTGGGACAGGGTCTGGCTAACTATGGCTACACCTTC CAISELLGQGLANYGYTF
many . TRBJ1-1 TRBV20-1 15 TGCAGTGCCCCATCGATGGCAGGGGCGAATACTGAAGCTTTCTTT CSAPSMAGANTEAFF
. . TRBJ1-5 TRBV12-3/TRBV12-4 11 TGTGCCAGCAGTTTTGCGGGGCCCCAGCATTTT CASSFAGPQHF
many . TRBJ2-7 TRBV6-1 16 TGTGCCAGCAGAAGAACCGGGACGGTAAGCTCCTACGAGCAGTACTTC CASRRTGTVSSYEQYF
many . TRBJ2-7 TRBV6-1 16 TGTGCCAGCAGTGAAGCGGTTCGGAACAGCTTCTACGAGCAGTACTTC CASSEAVRNSFYEQYF
many . TRBJ1-3 TRBV7-2 12 TGTGCCAGCAGCTTAGTCTCGAACACCATATATTTT CASSLVSNTIYF
. . TRBJ1-2 TRBV25-1 14 TGTGCCAGCAGACCCACAGGGTCTCTCTATGGCTACACCTTC CASRPTGSLYGYTF
. TRBD1 TRBJ2-7 TRBV2 13 TGTGCCAGTTTAGGACAGGGCCCGTACGAGCAGTACTTC CASLGQGPYEQYF
many . TRBJ2-4 TRBV5-1 13 TGCGCCAGCAGCCCGAGTGGGGGAAACATTCAGTACTTC CASSPSGGNIQYF
many . TRBJ1-5 TRBV2 17 TGTGCCAGCAGTGAGTTGTCTTCGAGTTATAGCAATCAGCCCCAGCATTTT CASSELSSSYSNQPQHF
many . TRBJ1-1 TRBV15 11 TGTGCCACCGCAGCGAACACTGAAGCTTTCTTT CATAANTEAFF
many . TRBJ1-2 TRBV5-1 14 TGCGCCAGCAGCTCGCGGGACGTCAACTATGGCTACACCTTC CASSSRDVNYGYTF
. . TRBJ1-5 TRBV20-1 14 TGCAGTGCTAGAGAGCCGTCGAGCAATCAGCCCCAGCATTTT CSAREPSSNQPQHF
many TRBD2 TRBJ2-7 TRBV20-1 13 TGCAGTGCTCCGGGACTAGCGGGGTCCGAGCAGTACTTC CSAPGLAGSEQYF
many . TRBJ1-1 TRBV28 13 TGTGCCAGCAGCCGGGCCCAAAACAGTGAAGCTTTCTTT CASSRAQNSEAFF
many . TRBJ2-7 TRBV11-2 16 TGTGCCAGCAGCTGGGGGGATATGGCTAACTCCTACGAGCAGTACTTC CASSWGDMANSYEQYF
many . TRBJ2-7 TRBV12-3/TRBV12-4 13 TGTGCCAGCAGTTTGGGCTCTAGCTACGAGCAGTACTTC CASSLGSSYEQYF
. . TRBJ2-4 TRBV5-1 12 TGCGCCAGCAGCTACGAAAACGGGGAGGAGTACTTC CASSYENGEEYF
. . TRBJ1-2 TRBV30 17 TGTGCCTCGATACTGGGGGACCGGGCAAAGGTTTACTATGGCTACACCTTC CASILGDRAKVYYGYTF
many TRBD2 TRBJ2-5 TRBV7-2 14 TGTGCCAGCAGCCCGCGGGGGGGTAGGGAGACCCAGTACTTC CASSPRGGRETQYF
. TRBD1 TRBJ2-7 TRBV3-1 15 TGTGCCAGCAGCCCCCCTGGGGGACAGGCCTACGAGCAGTACTTC CASSPPGGQAYEQYF
many TRBD1 TRBJ1-6 TRBV6-2/TRBV6-3 15 TGTGCCAGCAGTTATCAGGACAGGCTCTATGGACCCCTCCACTTT CASSYQDRLYGPLHF
. TRBD2 TRBJ2-7 TRBV27 14 TGTGCCAGCAGTCCGCATAGCGGGACCTACGAGCAGTACTTC CASSPHSGTYEQYF
few . TRBJ1-5 TRBV20-1 16 TGCAGTGCTAGAGATTTGGGGGGTTCGGGCAATCAGCCCCAGCATTTT CSARDLGGSGNQPQHF
. TRBD1 TRBJ1-1 TRBV18 14 TGTGCCAACTCACCTGGGACAGGGGGCACTGAAGCTTTCTTT CANSPGTGGTEAFF
many . TRBJ1-6 TRBV27 16 TGTGCCAGCAGTTCGATCGGGGTATCGGGGAATTCACCCCTCCACTTT CASSSIGVSGNSPLHF
many . TRBJ1-2 TRBV28 15 TGTGCCAGCAGTTCGATGGGTGCAAACAACTATGGCTACACCTTC CASSSMGANNYGYTF
many TRBD1 TRBJ2-2 TRBV20-1 15 TGCAGTGCTACCCCGGGGACAGGGGGCGGCGGGGAGCTGTTTTTT CSATPGTGGGGELFF
. TRBD2 TRBJ2-7 TRBV25-1 13 TGTGCCAGCAGTAGGGCAGGAGCGGGGGAGCAGTACTTC CASSRAGAGEQYF
. . TRBJ2-5 TRBV7-3 15 TGTGCCAGCAGCTTAACGAGGGGGGCGGGGGAGACCCAGTACTTC CASSLTRGAGETQYF